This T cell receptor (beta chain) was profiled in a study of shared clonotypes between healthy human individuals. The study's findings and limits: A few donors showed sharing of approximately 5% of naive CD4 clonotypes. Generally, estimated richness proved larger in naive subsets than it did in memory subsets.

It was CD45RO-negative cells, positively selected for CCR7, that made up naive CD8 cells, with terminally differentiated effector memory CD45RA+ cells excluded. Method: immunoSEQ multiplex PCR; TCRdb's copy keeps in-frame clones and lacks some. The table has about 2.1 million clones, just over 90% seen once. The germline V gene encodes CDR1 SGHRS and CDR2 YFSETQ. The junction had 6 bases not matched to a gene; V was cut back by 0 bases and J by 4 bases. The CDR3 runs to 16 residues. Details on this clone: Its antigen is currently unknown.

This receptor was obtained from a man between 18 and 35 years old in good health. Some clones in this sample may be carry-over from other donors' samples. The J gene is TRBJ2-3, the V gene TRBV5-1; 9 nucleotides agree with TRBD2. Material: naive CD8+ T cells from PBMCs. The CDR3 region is CASSLGAGGPADTQYF. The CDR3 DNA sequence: TGCGCCAGCAGCTTGGGTGCGGGAGGGCCTGCAGATACGCAGTATTTT.